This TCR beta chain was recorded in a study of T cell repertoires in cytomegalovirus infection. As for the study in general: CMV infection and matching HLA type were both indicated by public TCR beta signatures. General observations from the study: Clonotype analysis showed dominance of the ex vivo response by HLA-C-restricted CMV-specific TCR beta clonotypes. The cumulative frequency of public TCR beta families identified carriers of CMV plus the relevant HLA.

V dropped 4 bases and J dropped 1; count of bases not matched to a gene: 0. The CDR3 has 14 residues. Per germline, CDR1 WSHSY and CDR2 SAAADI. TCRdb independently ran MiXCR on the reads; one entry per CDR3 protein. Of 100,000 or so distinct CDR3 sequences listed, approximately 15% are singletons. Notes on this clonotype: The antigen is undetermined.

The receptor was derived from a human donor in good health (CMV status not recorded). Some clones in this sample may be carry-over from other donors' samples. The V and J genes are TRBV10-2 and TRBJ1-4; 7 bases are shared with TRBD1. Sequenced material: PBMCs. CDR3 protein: CASSGQGTNEKLFF. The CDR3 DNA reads TGCGCCAGCAGTGGACAGGGAACTAATGAAAAACTGTTTTTT.